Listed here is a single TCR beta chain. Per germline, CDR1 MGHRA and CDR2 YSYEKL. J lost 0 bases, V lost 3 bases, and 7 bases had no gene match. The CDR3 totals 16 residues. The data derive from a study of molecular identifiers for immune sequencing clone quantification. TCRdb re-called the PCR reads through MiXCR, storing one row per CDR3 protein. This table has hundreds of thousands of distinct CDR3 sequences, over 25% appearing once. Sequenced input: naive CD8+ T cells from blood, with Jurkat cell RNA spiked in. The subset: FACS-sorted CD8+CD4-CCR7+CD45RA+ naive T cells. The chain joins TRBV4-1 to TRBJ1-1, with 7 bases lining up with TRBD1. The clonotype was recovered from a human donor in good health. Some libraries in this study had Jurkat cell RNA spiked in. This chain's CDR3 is CASSHPQGNLNTEAFF. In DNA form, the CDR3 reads TGCGCCAGCAGCCACCCACAGGGGAATTTGAACACTGAAGCTTTCTTT.